Below, one T cell receptor beta chain is given with its context. What it recognizes is unknown. BIOMED2 TRB-A/B primer pools were used in multiplex TRB PCR. TCRdb used MiXCR to reprocess the multiplex PCR reads, holding one entry per CDR3 protein. The sample includes about 14,000 distinct CDR3 sequences, 25% to 35% of them seen just once. This entry comes from a study of T and B cells in COVID-19 patients. The wider study: Peripheral blood came from COVID-19 patients with active infection or after recovery. Active-infection patients were older, median roughly 70 years, than recovered patients, median approximately 35 years.

Study conclusions and caveats: Clonality of TRB repertoires was high in active COVID-19; recovery brought above-healthy diversity and richness.

With 5 bases removed from V and 7 bases from J, the gap between germline ends came to 15 bases. Germline V gives CDR1 MNHEY, CDR2 SVGAGI. The CDR3 extends over 14 amino acids. Each TRB amplification used 250-500 ng of genomic DNA from blood. The TCR was taken from a human donor who had recovered from COVID-19. The source material was blood. This sequence joins TRBV6-5 and TRBJ1-3, with D maybe TRBD1 (6 bases). Here the CDR3 reads CASSERDGGNTIYF. The CDR3 bases are TGTGCCAGCAGTGAACGGGACGGGGGCAACACCATATATTTT.